The 29 T cell receptor beta chains reported below all come from one sample, sequenced in a study of T cell responses to AZD1222 COVID-19 vaccine. The table came from immunoSEQ multiplex PCR; TCRdb's copy has only in-frame clones and leaves some out. The sample consists of roughly 140,000 clones, under 95% of them appearing once. This specimen was peripheral blood, taken on day 0 of AZD1222 vaccination. Receptors originate from an adult in good health.

The rearrangement joins TRBV5-5 to TRBJ2-5; D is ambiguous. V lost 1 base and J 2 bases, leaving 0 bases between the germline ends. In germline, CDR1 is SGHKS, CDR2 YYEKEE (reference sequence). The CDR3 runs to 11 residues. DNA of the CDR3: TGTGCCAGCAGCTTGCAAGAGACCCAGTACTTC. It specifies CASSLQETQYF.

This chain joins TRBV28 and TRBJ2-1; no clear D. The CDR3 length is 17 residues. In germline, CDR1 is MDHEN, CDR2 SYDVKM. V gave up 5 bases and J gave up 0 bases, with 17 bases separating them. This CDR3 is CASSPFTFKSSYNEQFF. The CDR3 DNA follows: TGTGCCAGCAGTCCCTTCACCTTTAAGAGCTCCTACAATGAGCAGTTCTTC.

The chain recombines TRBV29-1 with TRBJ2-5, with 10 nucleotides matching TRBD2. The CDR3 runs to 17 residues. Germline assignment: CDR1 SQVTM and CDR2 ANQGSEA. Trimming took 3 bases from V and 0 from J; bases not matched to a gene: 10. The CDR3 DNA sequence: TGCAGCGTTGATGCCCTAGCGGGGGATCCGTACCAAGAGACCCAGTACTTC. Translating gives CSVDALAGDPYQETQYF.

Written as DNA, the CDR3 is TGTGCCAGCAGACCCGGGGGCAATCAGCCCCAGCATTTT. It translates to CASRPGGNQPQHF. The chain is built from TRBV6-5 and TRBJ1-5, with D hard to call. Between the trimmed V and J ends, which lost 6 bases and 2 bases, there was a span of 8 bases. CDR1 is MNHEY, CDR2 SVGAGI, per germline. This CDR3 is 13 amino acids long.

The rearrangement links TRBV9 to TRBJ2-5; D may be TRBD2 (6 bases). This CDR3 is built from 15 residues. Germline V gene sequence: CDR1 SGDLS, CDR2 YYNGEE. Trimming removed 3 bases from V and 5 bases from J, with 17 bases in between. CDR3 DNA sequence: TGTGCCAGCAGCGAAACACTACTAGCTTCCGAGACCCAGTACTTC. Protein sequence: CASSETLLASETQYF.

The rearrangement uses TRBV29-1 and TRBJ2-3; D assignment may be TRBD1 or TRBD2 (5 bases each). Germline V gives CDR1 SQVTM, CDR2 ANQGSEA. The CDR3 spans 13 residues. V lost 4 bases to trimming and J lost 2 bases, with 10 bases between them. The CDR3 loop is CSVVGGATDTQYF. As DNA, the CDR3 is TGCAGCGTTGTTGGGGGAGCCACAGATACGCAGTATTTT.

This sequence joins TRBV6-5 and TRBJ1-1; maybe TRBD1 (6 bases). The V gene lost 5 bases and the J gene lost 6 bases, with 16 bases spanning the gap. The CDR3 has 14 residues. Germline V CDR1 and CDR2: MNHEY, SVGAGI. The CDR3 DNA reads as TGTGCCAGCAGTCCCTATTACAGGGTGGCTGAAGCTTTCTTT. Translating gives CASSPYYRVAEAFF.

The rearrangement joins TRBV28 to TRBJ1-5; D is undetermined. The CDR3 loop spans 13 amino acids. Germline V gene data show CDR1 as MDHEN and CDR2 as SYDVKM. Trimming took off 2 bases at V and 9 bases at J, with 11 bases between the two ends. The CDR3 nucleotides read TGTGCCAGCAGTTTAGGGGTATTAGGGCCCCAGCATTTT. Translating gives CASSLGVLGPQHF. Complete variable domain (other parts from reference TRBV28 and TRBJ1-5): DVKVTQSSRYLVKRTGEKVFLECVQDMDHENMFWYRQDPGLGLRLIYFSYDVKMKEKGDIPEGYSVSREKKERFSLILESASTNQTSMYLCASSLGVLGPQHFGDGTRLSIL.

This clone came up once. V and J are TRBV10-3 and TRBJ2-7; unclear D gene. CDR1 is ENHRY, CDR2 SYGVKD, per germline. V was pared by 6 bases and J by 1 base, with 10 bases between. This CDR3 is 13 amino acids long. The CDR3 coding sequence is TGTGCCATCAGCAATCTAGTATCCTACGAGCAGTACTTC. Protein product: CAISNLVSYEQYF.

The chain combines TRBV27 with TRBJ1-5; no firm D call. Germline CDR1 reads MNHEY; CDR2 reads SMNVEV (reference sequence). The CDR3 has 14 amino acids. Trimming removed 2 bases from V and 5 bases from J, with 10 bases in between. CDR3 bases: TGTGCCAGCAGTTTAAGTCCCCCTTATCAGCCCCAGCATTTT. It codes for CASSLSPPYQPQHF.

This clone occurred once. The chain combines TRBV28 with TRBJ1-2; D is undetermined. V lost 5 bases and J 5 bases, leaving 18 bases between the germline ends. This CDR3 has 15 amino acids. Germline V gene lookup returns CDR1 MDHEN and CDR2 SYDVKM. The CDR3 sequence: CASSPLNAPHYGYTF. The CDR3 coding sequence is TGTGCCAGCAGTCCTCTCAACGCACCCCATTATGGCTACACCTTC.

The genes are TRBV9 and TRBJ2-5, with D perhaps matching TRBD1 (7 bases). The CDR3 spans 15 residues. Germline assignment: CDR1 SGDLS and CDR2 YYNGEE. V was clipped by 0 bases and J by 2 bases, with 11 bases between them. The CDR3 here is CASSVGQGGQETQYF. CDR3 sequence (DNA): TGTGCCAGCAGCGTAGGACAGGGAGGTCAAGAGACCCAGTACTTC.

In its sample, this clone was seen a few times. In the same sample, other DNA sequences code for this CDR3. The rearrangement links TRBV28 to TRBJ2-5; 10 nucleotides agree with TRBD1. This CDR3 contains 14 residues. With V trimmed by 6 bases and J by 4 bases, 5 bases remained unmatched. Germline lookup yields CDR1 MDHEN and CDR2 SYDVKM. The chain's CDR3 is CASSRGQGRETQYF. CDR3 DNA sequence: TGTGCCAGCAGCCGGGGACAGGGGAGAGAGACCCAGTACTTC.

This sequence joins TRBV19 and TRBJ1-1; tentatively, D is TRBD1 (5 bases). With 0 bases removed from V and 0 bases from J, the gap between germline ends came to 11 bases. CDR3 size: 16 residues. The germline V gene encodes CDR1 LNHDA and CDR2 SQIVND (reference sequence). CDR3 region: CASSIDPAGLNTEAFF. CDR3 nucleotides: TGTGCCAGTAGTATAGATCCGGCAGGGCTGAACACTGAAGCTTTCTTT.

The rearrangement uses TRBV27 and TRBJ1-3; D gene ambiguous. Per the germline V gene, CDR1 is MNHEY and CDR2 is SMNVEV (reference sequence). This CDR3 region has 19 residues. The V and J ends lost 5 bases and 4 bases respectively, with 27 bases between them. CDR3 amino acids: CASSPEDPRSLFVGNTIYF. CDR3 nucleotide sequence: TGTGCCAGCAGTCCGGAGGACCCCAGGTCCCTTTTTGTCGGAAACACCATATATTTT.

This CDR3 is CSVEGQGGLEQYF. CDR3 nucleotides: TGCAGCGTTGAGGGGCAGGGAGGTCTCGAGCAGTACTTC. This chain joins TRBV29-1 and TRBJ2-7, with D tentatively TRBD2 (6 bases). This CDR3 is built from 13 residues. Germline assignment: CDR1 SQVTM and CDR2 ANQGSEA. V lost 3 bases, J lost 6 bases, and 15 bases lay in between.

The CDR3 coding sequence is TGTGCCACCGGGGAGGGTTTTAATCAGCCCCAGCATTTT. Its protein is CATGEGFNQPQHF. The chain is built from TRBV10-3 and TRBJ1-5; D unclear. V shed 10 bases and J shed 4 bases, with 14 bases lying between them. The CDR3 length is 13 residues. The germline gives CDR1 ENHRY, CDR2 SYGVKD.

The V call is TRBV28, the J call TRBJ2-7; D uncertain. V lost 2 bases and J 4 bases, leaving 3 bases between the germline ends. The CDR3 is 11 residues long. Per germline, CDR1 MDHEN and CDR2 SYDVKM. CDR3 coding DNA: TGTGCCAGCAGTTTAGAGTACGAGCAGTACTTC. Encoded protein: CASSLEYEQYF.

The J gene is TRBJ2-5, the V gene TRBV7-2; D remains unclear. V shed 0 bases and J shed 5 bases, with 16 bases lying between them. Germline values: CDR1 SGHTA, CDR2 FQGNSA. CDR3 length: 16 amino acids. The CDR3 region is CASSLAARLSYETQYF. CDR3 DNA: TGTGCCAGCAGCTTAGCGGCTCGGCTGTCCTACGAGACCCAGTACTTC.

The rearrangement links TRBV27 to TRBJ2-3; D unclear. The CDR3 has 16 residues. Trimming removed 6 bases from V and 6 bases from J, with 22 bases in between. Germline V lookup: CDR1 MNHEY, CDR2 SMNVEV (reference sequence). The CDR3 DNA is TGTGCCAGCAGAGCGAATTCGGTTCCGGTAGGCGATACGCAGTATTTT. It specifies CASRANSVPVGDTQYF.

V gene TRBV3-1 (or the pseudogene TRBV3-2) combines with J gene TRBJ2-5; no definite D call. V was clipped by 2 bases and J by 5 bases, with 6 bases between them. The length of the CDR3 is 12 residues. Per the germline V gene, CDR1 is LGHDT and CDR2 is YNNKEL (reference sequence). CDR3 in amino acids: CASSQIGETQYF. The CDR3 bases are TGTGCCAGCAGCCAAATCGGGGAGACCCAGTACTTC.

This sequence joins TRBV6-5 and TRBJ1-6; D is possibly TRBD1 (5 bases). The germline gives CDR1 MNHEY, CDR2 SVGAGI. The V gene lost 0 bases and the J gene lost 9 bases, with 15 bases spanning the gap. The CDR3 is made up of 16 amino acids. This CDR3 is CASSYSGAQPISPLHF. CDR3 nucleotide sequence: TGTGCCAGCAGTTACTCAGGGGCCCAACCAATTTCACCCCTCCACTTT.

This rearrangement joins TRBV27 to TRBJ2-6; D is uncertain. Germline lookup yields CDR1 MNHEY and CDR2 SMNVEV (reference sequence). V dropped 5 bases and J dropped 3 bases, with 17 bases sitting between them. CDR3 length: 17 residues. CDR3 sequence (DNA): TGTGCCAGCAGTGGTAGGCCGGGTAGAAGTGGGGCCAACGTCCTGACTTTC. It encodes CASSGRPGRSGANVLTF.

The rearrangement uses TRBV19 and TRBJ2-3; TRBD2 aligns across 9 bases. The ends lost 7 bases at V and 7 bases at J; junction bases unmatched: 9. The length of the CDR3 is 14 residues. The germline CDR1 and CDR2 sequences are LNHDA and SQIVND (reference sequence). CDR3 coding DNA: TGTGCCAGTATGATAGCGGGGGAGTTAAATACGCAGTATTTT. Translating gives CASMIAGELNTQYF.

J is TRBJ1-2 and V is TRBV28; D is ambiguous. V was trimmed by 6 bases and J by 5 bases, leaving 13 bases between them. CDR3 length: 13 amino acids. Germline-derived CDR1 and CDR2 are MDHEN and SYDVKM. For the CDR3, the DNA is TGTGCCAGCAGCGTGGTACAGCTTTATGGCTACACCTTC. Translated, it gives CASSVVQLYGYTF.

The CDR3 DNA reads as TGTGCCAGCAGCTTACAGACAGGGTTCTTGTGGTACGAGCAGTACTTC. Protein sequence: CASSLQTGFLWYEQYF. The chain is built from TRBV7-2 and TRBJ2-7, with TRBD1 identical over 7 bases. The germline CDR1 and CDR2 sequences are SGHTA and FQGNSA. The CDR3 totals 16 residues. With V trimmed by 2 bases and J by 4 bases, 11 bases remained unmatched.

The gene calls are TRBV28 and TRBJ2-5; weak D call: TRBD1 (6 bases). The V and J ends lost 5 bases and 5 bases respectively, with 15 bases between them. Germline CDR1 is MDHEN and CDR2 is SYDVKM. This CDR3 spans 14 amino acids. The CDR3 nucleotides are TGTGCCAGCAGTCCACAGGGATGGGGCGAGACCCAGTACTTC. Encoded protein: CASSPQGWGETQYF. The full variable domain, in which reference TRBV28 and TRBJ2-5 provide the parts outside the CDR3, is DVKVTQSSRYLVKRTGEKVFLECVQDMDHENMFWYRQDPGLGLRLIYFSYDVKMKEKGDIPEGYSVSREKKERFSLILESASTNQTSMYLCASSPQGWGETQYFGPGTRLLVL.

The chain links TRBV2 to TRBJ2-1; D may be TRBD2 (6 bases). Between the trimmed V and J ends, which lost 5 bases and 9 bases, there was a span of 17 bases. There are 14 residues in the CDR3. The germline V gene encodes CDR1 SNHLY and CDR2 FYNNEI. The chain's CDR3 is CASSYVADQGEQFF. The DNA for the CDR3 is TGTGCCAGCAGTTACGTAGCGGACCAGGGTGAGCAGTTCTTC.

V and J are TRBV5-1 and TRBJ2-7; D unclear. The CDR3 covers 12 residues. Germline CDR1 reads SGHRS; CDR2 reads YFSETQ. V gave up 0 bases and J gave up 12 bases, with 13 bases separating them. The CDR3 here is CASSLDGQRGYF. The CDR3 DNA follows: TGCGCCAGCAGCTTGGATGGCCAGCGTGGGTACTTC. Combining the CDR3 with reference TRBV5-1 and TRBJ2-7 gives the whole variable domain KAGVTQTPRYLIKTRGQQVTLSCSPISGHRSVSWYQQTPGQGLQFLFEYFSETQRNKGNFPGRFSGRQFSNSRSEMNVSTLELGDSALYLCASSLDGQRGYFGPGTRLTVT.